This TCR beta chain appears in the sequencing data of a study of T cell clonotyping in hematopoietic cell transplantation. At the level of the study: Recipients' pretransplant samples followed cytoreduction. Study-wide results and caveats: Recipient TCR diversity dropped after transplant; expanded clonotypes rose from day 30 to 180.

CDR3 size: 15 residues. J was trimmed by 4 bases and V by 4 bases; bases with no gene match: 7. Germline CDR1 reads MGHRA; CDR2 reads YSYEKL. Method: immunoSEQ multiplex PCR; TCRdb's copy keeps in-frame clones and lacks some. The table includes 13,000 or so clones, 75% to 90% detected once. A remark on this clone: Its antigen is not known.

Regarding time point: recipient sample about 28 days before transplant, after cytoreduction. Recipient blood drawn about 28 days pretransplant and days 30, 100, 180 after. V and J are TRBV4-1 and TRBJ1-5, with 7 bases fitting TRBD1. The clonotype was recovered from a man between 60 and 70 years old with acute myeloid leukemia. Some clones in this sample may be carry-over from other donors' samples. Here the sequenced sample was peripheral blood mononuclear cells, taken before stem cell transplant. The CDR3 nucleotides read TGCGCCAGCAGCCCAAGACAGGGTTCGAATCAGCCCCAGCATTTT. Protein sequence: CASSPRQGSNQPQHF.